This T cell receptor (beta chain) was captured by sequencing in a study of T cells after posttransplantation cyclophosphamide. A marrow graft followed busulfan-fludarabine conditioning, with cyclophosphamide on days +3 and +4. The data were produced by immunoSEQ multiplex PCR, yet TCRdb's version contains in-frame clones alone and is incomplete. The sample holds tens of thousands of clones, about nine tenths seen once. Germline CDR1 reads LNHDA; CDR2 reads SQIVND (reference sequence). The CDR3 is made up of 13 amino acids. V lost 7 bases, J lost 7 bases, and 6 bases stayed unmatched. The chain joins TRBV19 to TRBJ2-2, with 7 bases identical to TRBD1. The source material was PBMCs, sampled about 60 days after allogeneic stem cell transplant with posttransplant cyclophosphamide. The TCR was taken from a male patient aged 60-70 years who received an allogeneic stem cell transplant from a related donor and was CMV-positive. These T cells may partly come from the graft donor. The CDR3 reads CASIRGLGGELFF. The CDR3 coding sequence is TGTGCCAGTATAAGGGGGCTGGGCGGGGAGCTGTTTTTT.